This TCR beta chain was obtained from a study of cytomegalovirus exposure and HLA in healthy donors. Details on this clone: Its matching antigen is unknown.

The CDR3 is 13 amino acids. V dropped 1 base and J dropped 5 bases, with 8 bases sitting between them. Germline V gene sequence: CDR1 SGHDN, CDR2 FVKESK. The PCR employed 60 Vbeta primers together with 13 Jbeta primers. Sequencing was performed with immunoSEQ multiplex PCR; in TCRdb, only in-frame clones are kept and a portion is missing. The table counts 200,000 or so clones; less than 0.9% lies in the top ten. Overall study findings and caveats: Among TCR sequences, most were rare, though some public TCRs appeared in many donors.

V is TRBV14 and J is TRBJ1-2; D is possibly TRBD1 (5 bases). This clonotype was obtained from a boy younger than 18 in good health and CMV-seronegative. The sequencing input was PBMCs. The DNA for the CDR3 is TGTGCCAGCAGCCAAGTGGGGGGATATGGCTACACCTTC. It encodes CASSQVGGYGYTF. Variable domain in full (rest from reference TRBV14 and TRBJ1-2): EAGVTQFPSHSVIEKGQTVTLRCDPISGHDNLYWYRRVMGKEIKFLLHFVKESKQDESGMPNNRFLAERTGGTYSTLKVQPAELEDSGVYFCASSQVGGYGYTFGSGTRLTVV.